This note documents a single T cell receptor (beta chain) sequence. The target of this receptor is not known. The input lacks base qualities; no much larger clone sits a single base away. These data belong to a study of shared clonotypes between healthy human individuals (dated by TCRdb to 2018 to 2021). In the study overall: A couple of women and a few men aged 18 to 49 years were included in the cohort. Libraries were prepared and TCR repertoires were sequenced by different laboratories using diverse techniques, in order to increase sequencing depth and limit assay-specific biases. Leukapheresis yielded between about 0.9 and 8.9 billion PBMCs per donor. For each donor, CD4 naive and CD4 memory were each given three plates, CD8 naive was given two plates, and CD8 memory was given one plate. The study deeply sequenced blood TCR repertoires of 5 or 6 healthy adults to estimate repertoire size and the extent of clonotype sharing between individuals.

For the CD8 naive samples, CD45RO-negative cells were positively selected for CCR7, yielding a CD45RA+CCR7+ population from which TemRA cells were excluded. Healthy HIV-negative adults with no recently reported acute infections or vaccinations were included as donors. Every donor was a Caucasian adult residing in Nashville, Tennessee, USA. Blood was obtained by leukapheresis, after which PBMCs were separated by Ficoll-Histopaque density gradient centrifugation and cryopreserved in liquid nitrogen vapor phase. Purity and quantity of every magnetically sorted T cell population were checked by analytical flow cytometry. Genomic DNA was isolated from each sorted fraction and quantified by UV absorbance on a Nanodrop 2000c. Using the deep immunoSEQ assay, multiplex PCR amplified TCR CDR3 regions from genomic DNA. Extracted genomic DNA from each cell subset was distributed evenly across all wells of several immunoSEQ 96-well plates, and each plate was treated as a replicate. Each replicate PCR for sorted subsets received roughly 0.2 ug genomic DNA, equal to tens of thousands of T cell genomes. Purified libraries were quantified with a Qubit 3.0 fluorometer, sized on a Bioanalyzer 2100, and re-quantified with the KAPA Library Quantification kit. Every immunoSEQ 96-well plate was sequenced on a separate single-read 150-cycle Illumina NextSeq 550 flow cell. Processing in the source paper ran as follows. Because the immunoSEQ output included only junctional sequences and no quality scores, the filtering could not be the same as the filtering used for full-length reads. To assign V/J genes and CDR3, sequences were annotated against IMGT germline references using PyIR, a Python wrapper for IgBLAST v1.9. Reads were removed for weak V/J assignments (E-value above 1e-6), missing CDR3, stop codons, out-of-frame junctions, or ambiguous translated residues. V3J clonotypes were defined as sequences sharing the same inferred V gene, J gene, and CDR3 amino acid sequence. The percentage overlap between two repertoires was calculated by dividing the number of shared unique clonotypes by the size of the smaller repertoire. Richness of each repertoire was evaluated using RTK rarefaction, the Chao1 estimator, and Recon v2.1 estimates of unobserved clonotypes. Generation probabilities were computed with OLGA for all TCRbeta clonotypes obtained by the gDNA method from four donors. Imported from immuneACCESS, the table was reduced by TCRdb to in-frame sequences with V and J called. These copies leave out some clones; in studies compared against another copy, an unresolved V gene accounts for under half, and the cause of the remainder is not known. V, J and clone size are those of that table, while D and trimming were read from the DNA. Counted in this sample were roughly 770,000 clones; approximately 96% of them appeared once. Under 0.3% of the sample comes from the top ten.

General findings and caveats noted by the study authors: Incomplete sequencing was indicated by rarefaction of sorted-subset datasets, despite the large sequencing depth. Pairwise subsampling led to the expectation that sequencing depth would affect the degree of clonotype sharing among donors. Approximately 4.8% of naive CD4, 3% to 4% of naive CD8, around 2.3% of memory CD4, and 0.4% of memory CD8 clonotypes were shared across several donors. The genetic and exposure-history diversity represented was limited by the small number of donors. Only blood was sampled, and tissue TCR repertoires likely differ from those in blood. Naive subsets generally had larger estimated clonotype richness than memory subsets. Higher generation probabilities were observed for clonotypes shared by all four sorted-subset donors than for non-shared clonotypes.

According to the germline V gene, CDR1 reads MDHEN and CDR2 reads SYDVKM. The CDR3 starts with the cysteine, ends with the phenylalanine, and has 14 residues. CDR3 DNA only is kept here, 42 bases in frame from base 1. The V end loses 4 bases and the J end loses 2 bases, and a stretch of 12 bases separates them. The sequence links TRBV28 to TRBJ2-7; the D gene cannot be resolved reliably. The sequencing sample was made of naive CD8+ T cells sorted from blood. The cell subset or site label, as the study defines it: CD45RA+CCR7+. The source of this sequence is a man aged 25-45 years in good health. The bases read TGTGCCAGCAGTTATGCGAACAACCCCTACGAGCAGTACTTC. This translates into CASSYANNPYEQYF.